The 9 T cell receptor beta chains in this list originate from one sample, sequenced in a study of radiotherapy plus CTLA-4 blockade in lung cancer. Using immunoSEQ multiplex PCR, the repertoire was profiled, and TCRdb retains in-frame clones only, with some absent. The sample gives 90,000 to 100,000 clones, around 74% of which show up once; 2.8% is in the top ten. The sample here was peripheral blood, taken from a patient treated with radiotherapy plus ipilimumab. The receptors come from a human donor with non-small cell lung cancer who had a partial response to radiotherapy plus ipilimumab. Some clones in this sample may be carry-over from other donors' samples.

CDR3 loop: CASRRTLAKNIQYF. The DNA of the CDR3 is TGTGCCAGCAGACGGACACTCGCCAAAAACATTCAGTACTTC. The genes are TRBV5-6 and TRBJ2-4, with a weak D call TRBD1 (5 bases). The V end lost 5 bases, the J end lost 1 base, and 10 bases lay between the germline ends. Germline assignment: CDR1 SGHDT and CDR2 YYEEEE. This CDR3 is built from 14 residues.

The chain carries TRBV9 and TRBJ2-2; D is ambiguous. This CDR3 comprises 12 residues. V was clipped by 4 bases and J by 6 bases, with 7 bases between them. CDR1 and CDR2 (germline): SGDLS, YYNGEE. CDR3 DNA sequence: TGTGCCAGCAGCCTCCTACCCGGGGAGCTGTTTTTT. Its translation: CASSLLPGELFF.

The chain has TRBV5-1 and TRBJ2-1; D is unclear. The V end was cut by 1 base, the J end by 2 bases, with 10 bases between. This CDR3 has 15 residues. Looked up from germline, CDR1 is SGHRS and CDR2 is YFSETQ. The CDR3 loop reads CASSLMPVAYNEQFF. DNA for the CDR3: TGCGCCAGCAGCTTGATGCCAGTGGCCTACAATGAGCAGTTCTTC.

The chain joins TRBV4-2 to TRBJ2-1; D uncertain. V lost 1 base to trimming and J lost 7 bases, with 8 bases between them. Looked up from germline, CDR1 is LGHNA and CDR2 is YNFKEQ. The CDR3 has 13 amino acids. CDR3: CASSQALNNEQFF. For the CDR3, the DNA is TGTGCCAGCAGCCAAGCCCTTAATAATGAGCAGTTCTTC.

This clone was counted a few times. CDR3 in amino acids: CASSLDGQSQLFF. The CDR3 nucleotides are TGTGCCAGCAGCTTGGATGGCCAGTCTCAACTGTTTTTT. V gene TRBV5-4 combines with J gene TRBJ1-4; D call uncertain. V lost 0 bases, J lost 12 bases, and 12 bases lay in between. CDR3 length: 13 amino acids. Germline V gene lookup returns CDR1 SGHNT and CDR2 YYREEE (reference sequence).

The gene calls are TRBV2 and TRBJ2-5, with 7 bases matching TRBD1. Germline V gene sequence: CDR1 SNHLY, CDR2 FYNNEI. This CDR3 contains 13 residues. The trim removed 6 bases at V and 5 bases at J, leaving 6 bases unmatched. DNA for the CDR3: TGTGCCAGCAGGGACACAGGGGTCGAGACCCAGTACTTC. Residues: CASRDTGVETQYF.

The chain links TRBV5-5 to TRBJ2-3; 8 bases are a match to TRBD1. Germline V gene sequence: CDR1 SGHKS, CDR2 YYEKEE (reference sequence). The J segment lost 2 bases and the V segment lost 4 bases, leaving 9 bases of the junction unmatched. This CDR3 region has 16 residues. CDR3 in amino acids: CASSRLNRGSTDTQYF. The DNA for the CDR3 is TGTGCCAGCAGCCGACTAAACAGGGGGTCCACAGATACGCAGTATTTT. Complete variable domain (other parts from reference TRBV5-5 and TRBJ2-3): DAGVTQSPTHLIKTRGQQVTLRCSPISGHKSVSWYQQVLGQGPQFIFQYYEKEERGRGNFPDRFSARQFPNYSSELNVNALLLGDSALYLCASSRLNRGSTDTQYFGPGTRLTVL.

The rearrangement joins TRBV2 to TRBJ1-5; D call uncertain. The CDR3 consists of 15 residues. Per germline, CDR1 SNHLY and CDR2 FYNNEI. Deletions cut 3 bases from V and 0 bases from J, with 9 bases between. CDR3 nucleotides: TGTGCCAGCAGTGATACGAACATTAGCAATCAGCCCCAGCATTTT. Its translation: CASSDTNISNQPQHF. Full variable domain (remainder filled in from reference TRBV2 and TRBJ1-5): EPEVTQTPSHQVTQMGQEVILRCVPISNHLYFYWYRQILGQKVEFLVSFYNNEISEKSEIFDDQFSVERPDGSNFTLKIRSTKLEDSAMYFCASSDTNISNQPQHFGDGTRLSIL.

The chain links TRBV7-3 to TRBJ2-1; tentatively, D is TRBD1 (6 bases). The germline V gene has CDR1 SGHTA and CDR2 FQGTGA. V shed 3 bases and J shed 5 bases, with 14 bases lying between them. This CDR3 comprises 15 residues. DNA of the CDR3: TGTGCCAGCAGCTTGGGGGCGAGGGTCGACAATGAGCAGTTCTTC. Residues: CASSLGARVDNEQFF.